This is a list of T cell receptor beta chains from one sample in a study of T cell repertoires in cytomegalovirus infection. TCRdb ran MiXCR on the reads and lists one entry per CDR3 protein. The table lists around 540,000 distinct CDR3 sequences, roughly a third of them singletons. Which antigens these TCRs recognize remains unknown. Sequenced material: cultured PBMCs, taken from culture after CMV antigen stimulation. All receptors come from a human donor in good health (CMV status not recorded). Some clones in this sample may be carry-over from other donors' samples. CDR3s leave out the opening cysteine and the closing phenylalanine or tryptophan. The order of the fields is D gene, V gene, J gene, CDR3 protein. D genes are given only for firm matches.

>-|TRBV6-2/TRBV6-3|TRBJ1-5
ASSYSGQKDQPQH
>-|TRBV7-3|TRBJ2-7
ASSLTASYEQY
>-|TRBV19|TRBJ2-6
ASSVQSGLSSGANVLT
>-|TRBV6-2/TRBV6-3|TRBJ2-5
ASTYVGRGETQY
>-|TRBV9|TRBJ2-1
ASSVPDLNNEQF
>-|TRBV6-1|TRBJ2-5
ASSEAVSGNQETQY
>TRBD1|TRBV12-3/TRBV12-4|TRBJ2-7
ASSLGTGSNEQY
>-|TRBV9|TRBJ2-7
ASSVDGGEQY
>-|TRBV19|TRBJ1-3
ASTSVWGASSSGNTIY
>-|TRBV28|TRBJ1-2
ASTVGGDYHYGYT